A single sample is the source of the 23 T cell receptor beta chains below, sequenced in a study of identical twins. TCRdb reanalysed the 5' RACE reads using MiXCR and keeps one entry per CDR3 protein. The repertoire consists of around 100,000 distinct CDR3 sequences, with under 6.5% occurring once and the leading ten covering around 12%. The sample comprised memory T cells sorted from blood. The source is a woman in her fifties or sixties in good health.

The sample holds a few counts of this clonotype. The V gene is TRBV12-3 or TRBV12-4, the J gene TRBJ1-2; maybe TRBD1 (6 bases). The CDR3 consists of 15 residues. Trimming removed 5 bases at V and 2 bases at J, with 15 bases between. The CDR3 loop is CASSRGHLANYGYTF. DNA of the CDR3: TGTGCCAGCAGTCGGGGACATCTCGCCAACTATGGCTACACCTTC.

The chain uses TRBV7-2 and TRBJ1-1; D ambiguous. V was cut by 1 base and J by 1 base, with 4 bases left in between. The CDR3 runs 13 residues. Germline V gene sequence: CDR1 SGHTA, CDR2 FQGNSA. As DNA, the CDR3 is TGTGCCAGCAGCTTAGTATGGAACACTGAAGCTTTCTTT. Protein product: CASSLVWNTEAFF.

This clonotype was detected many times. The V call is TRBV5-1, the J call TRBJ2-5; 13 positions match TRBD2. This CDR3 is 19 amino acids long. V trimming: 0 bases; J trimming: 2 bases; junction bases outside the gene matches: 10. The germline gives CDR1 SGHRS, CDR2 YFSETQ. The DNA for the CDR3 is TGCGCCAGCAGCTTGGAGGTATCGGGGACTAGCGGGGTTCAAGAGACCCAGTACTTC. Residues: CASSLEVSGTSGVQETQYF. Full variable domain (rest looked up from reference TRBV5-1 and TRBJ2-5): KAGVTQTPRYLIKTRGQQVTLSCSPISGHRSVSWYQQTPGQGLQFLFEYFSETQRNKGNFPGRFSGRQFSNSRSEMNVSTLELGDSALYLCASSLEVSGTSGVQETQYFGPGTRLLVL.

This rearrangement joins TRBV10-2 to TRBJ2-3; D is ambiguous. With 2 bases removed from V and 14 bases from J, the gap between germline ends came to 11 bases. CDR3 size: 11 residues. CDR1 and CDR2 from the germline V gene are WSHSY and SAAADI. CDR3 coding DNA: TGCGCCAGCAGTGAGCGGGTGGCATGGTATTTT. It codes for CASSERVAWYF.

This clonotype was observed many times. The rearrangement uses TRBV3-1 and TRBJ2-3; D is ambiguous. Trimming removed 4 bases at V and 4 bases at J, with 9 bases between. Germline CDR1 reads LGHDT; CDR2 reads YNNKEL (reference sequence). There are 13 residues in the CDR3. DNA of the CDR3: TGTGCCAGCAGCCCCCGAGATGCAGATACGCAGTATTTT. Translated, it gives CASSPRDADTQYF.

Ten or more counts support this clonotype. This rearrangement joins TRBV14 to TRBJ1-5; the D is unclear. The V gene lost 5 bases and the J gene lost 3 bases, with 17 bases spanning the gap. Per germline, CDR1 SGHDN and CDR2 FVKESK. The CDR3 consists of 16 residues. This CDR3 reads CASSEVGLLTNQPQHF. The CDR3 DNA reads TGTGCCAGCAGCGAAGTCGGACTCCTCACCAATCAGCCCCAGCATTTT. The entire variable domain, with the rest obtained from reference TRBV14 and TRBJ1-5, is as follows: EAGVTQFPSHSVIEKGQTVTLRCDPISGHDNLYWYRRVMGKEIKFLLHFVKESKQDESGMPNNRFLAERTGGTYSTLKVQPAELEDSGVYFCASSEVGLLTNQPQHFGDGTRLSIL.

Only a few counts were recorded for this clonotype. This chain links TRBV20-1 with TRBJ2-1; D tentatively reads TRBD1 or TRBD2 (6 bases each). The V end was cut by 6 bases, the J end by 3 bases, with 18 bases between. This CDR3 is 15 amino acids long. CDR1 is DFQATT, CDR2 SNEGSKA, per germline (reference sequence). The CDR3 DNA reads TGCAGTGCCAGTGACTGGGGGGACAACTACAATGAGCAGTTCTTC. Encoded protein: CSASDWGDNYNEQFF.

The V and J genes are TRBV2 and TRBJ1-6; a possible D gene is TRBD1 (6 bases). V was shortened by 7 bases and J by 7 bases, with 14 bases between the two germline ends. This CDR3 comprises 14 residues. CDR1 SNHLY and CDR2 FYNNEI come from the germline V gene. Here the CDR3 reads CASIADSFNSPLHF. CDR3 in DNA: TGTGCCAGCATCGCGGACAGTTTCAATTCACCCCTCCACTTT.

In its sample, this clonotype was seen many times. CDR3 amino acids: CASSLASFGTGEAQETQYF. CDR3 sequence (DNA): TGTGCCAGCAGCTTAGCCTCCTTCGGGACAGGGGAGGCCCAAGAGACCCAGTACTTC. This chain joins TRBV11-2 and TRBJ2-5, with 10 bases fitting TRBD1. CDR1 and CDR2 (germline): SGHAT, FQNNGV. The CDR3 length is 19 residues. Germline trimming cut 1 base from V and 1 base from J; bases unmatched to any gene: 12.

As regards this clonotype: This may be a read error, as it is one base from a much larger clone. The chain is built from TRBV4-1 and TRBJ1-6; weak D call: TRBD1 (5 bases). CDR1 and CDR2 (germline): MGHRA, YSYEKL. The CDR3 length is 15 residues. Trimming stripped 7 bases from V and 10 bases from J, with 20 bases between. The CDR3 region has the DNA TGCGCCAGCACCGAGCGGGTCAGGGAATTGTCACCCCTCCACTTT. This translates into CASTERVRELSPLHF.

This clonotype was counted at least ten times. The chain employs TRBV24-1 and TRBJ2-1; D ambiguous. The CDR3 spans 16 residues. The germline V gene has CDR1 KGHDR and CDR2 SFDVKD. V lost 4 bases, J lost 2 bases, and 14 bases lay in between. In DNA form, the CDR3 reads TGTGCCACCAGTGACTTGGACGCCGGAGCCTACAATGAGCAGTTCTTC. It encodes CATSDLDAGAYNEQFF.

This clonotype was found many times. The chain joins TRBV5-1 to TRBJ1-2; D possibly corresponds to TRBD1 (5 bases). The V end was cut by 5 bases, the J end by 5 bases, with 16 bases between. The germline CDR1 and CDR2 sequences are SGHRS and YFSETQ. The CDR3 spans 14 residues. CDR3 sequence reads: CASRKTGAEYGYTF. The CDR3 DNA follows: TGCGCCAGCAGAAAAACCGGGGCCGAATATGGCTACACCTTC.

This clonotype showed up just a few times. This chain joins TRBV5-4 and TRBJ2-5; D possibly corresponds to TRBD2 (5 bases). This CDR3 has 12 amino acids. Per the germline V gene, CDR1 is SGHNT and CDR2 is YYREEE (reference sequence). Written as DNA, the CDR3 is TGTGCGTGGACTGCCGTCCAAGAGACCCAGTACTTC. This translates into CAWTAVQETQYF.

This chain links TRBV30 with TRBJ2-1; TRBD2 might be the D (5 bases). Germline values: CDR1 GTSNPN, CDR2 SVGIG (reference sequence). This CDR3 region has 12 residues. The germline V and J ends were trimmed by 2 bases and 15 bases, with 17 bases remaining between them. The CDR3 reads CAWSRTSGWGFF. CDR3 sequence (DNA): TGTGCCTGGAGTAGAACCAGCGGATGGGGGTTCTTC.

This chain connects TRBV3-1 to TRBJ2-1; TRBD1 might be the D (6 bases). CDR3 length: 19 amino acids. Germline CDR1 LGHDT, CDR2 YNNKEL (reference sequence). V lost 0 bases and J 2 bases, leaving 20 bases between the germline ends. CDR3 sequence: CASSQDRAGALAPYNEQFF. The CDR3 nucleotides read TGTGCCAGCAGCCAAGATAGGGCAGGGGCCCTAGCCCCCTACAATGAGCAGTTCTTC.

In its sample, this clonotype was seen many times. The rearrangement joins TRBV5-4 to TRBJ2-3; D is perhaps TRBD1 (5 bases). V was trimmed by 7 bases and J by 6 bases, leaving 12 bases between them. Germline lookup yields CDR1 SGHNT and CDR2 YYREEE (reference sequence). This CDR3 comprises 12 residues. CDR3 protein: CASQGIGDTQYF. The CDR3 DNA sequence: TGTGCCAGCCAGGGTATTGGGGATACGCAGTATTTT. The variable domain in full, completed from reference TRBV5-4 and TRBJ2-3, reads ETGVTQSPTHLIKTRGQQVTLRCSSQSGHNTVSWYQQALGQGPQFIFQYYREEENGRGNFPPRFSGLQFPNYSSELNVNALELDDSALYLCASQGIGDTQYFGPGTRLTVL.

This clonotype has at least ten counts. The V gene is TRBV24-1, the J gene TRBJ2-1; D gene uncertain. The germline V and J ends were trimmed by 3 bases and 13 bases, with 9 bases remaining between them. The CDR3 sequence is 11 residues long. Germline loops: CDR1 KGHDR, CDR2 SFDVKD. In nucleotides, the CDR3 is TGTGCCACCAGTGATCTAGGTCGCCAGTTCTTC. Residues: CATSDLGRQFF.

This clonotype appeared many times. The V call is TRBV5-1, the J call TRBJ2-7; 8 bases are a match to TRBD1. Per the germline V gene, CDR1 is SGHRS and CDR2 is YFSETQ. V lost 4 bases, J lost 3 bases, and 6 bases stayed unmatched. This CDR3 contains 14 residues. The CDR3 region is CASSPGQGFYEQYF. In DNA form, the CDR3 reads TGCGCCAGCAGCCCCGGACAGGGCTTCTACGAGCAGTACTTC.

In this sample, this clonotype turned up many times. J is TRBJ2-3 and V is TRBV29-1; D gene ambiguous. The CDR3 length is 11 residues. V was trimmed by 4 bases and J by 4 bases, leaving 6 bases between them. In germline, CDR1 is SQVTM, CDR2 ANQGSEA. This chain's CDR3 is CSVVWADTQYF. The CDR3 DNA follows: TGCAGCGTTGTATGGGCAGATACGCAGTATTTT.

This clonotype was detected ten times or more. This chain joins TRBV25-1 and TRBJ1-5; D possibly corresponds to TRBD1 (5 bases). The CDR3 is 13 amino acids. Germline CDR1 and CDR2: MGHDK and SYGVNS. V was pared by 5 bases and J by 7 bases, with 12 bases between. The CDR3 loop reads CASSRGLGQPQHF. For the CDR3, the DNA is TGTGCCAGCAGTCGGGGGTTAGGGCAGCCCCAGCATTTT.

This clonotype was picked up many times. This chain connects TRBV3-1 to TRBJ2-3, with 12 bases aligning to TRBD2. Germline-derived CDR1 and CDR2 are LGHDT and YNNKEL (reference sequence). The CDR3 consists of 15 residues. V was pared by 6 bases and J by 4 bases, with 5 bases of the junction left unmatched. The CDR3: CASSLAGGPADTQYF. CDR3 nucleotide sequence: TGTGCCAGCAGTCTAGCGGGAGGGCCAGCAGATACGCAGTATTTT.

At least ten counts were recorded for this clonotype. V gene TRBV3-1 combines with J gene TRBJ1-1; D not resolved. Germline V gene sequence: CDR1 LGHDT, CDR2 YNNKEL (reference sequence). V was cut by 4 bases and J by 10 bases, with 16 bases left in between. This CDR3 contains 13 residues. Here the CDR3 DNA reads TGTGCCAGCAGCCCGAGCACGATAGCGGCAGCTTTCTTT. Translation: CASSPSTIAAAFF.

This clonotype was seen ten or more times. This chain connects TRBV6-1 to TRBJ2-5, with TRBD2 matching 13 bases. After removal of 4 bases from V and 5 bases from J, the junction contained 7 bases not matched to a gene. The CDR3 sequence is 16 residues long. Per the germline V gene, CDR1 is MNHNS and CDR2 is SASEGT. The CDR3 spells CASSVGTSGIGETQYF. The CDR3 bases are TGTGCCAGCAGTGTTGGGACTAGCGGGATCGGGGAGACCCAGTACTTC.